Following are 27 T cell receptor beta chains from one sample sequenced in a study of spatial heterogeneity in lung cancer. Findings and limits, study-wide: Tracking of tumor mutation counts was seen in expanded intratumoral alpha and beta TCR counts.

Which antigens these TCRs recognize remains unknown. Time point given: sample taken at primary tumor resection. MiXCR, applied by TCRdb to the 5' RACE reads, yields one record per CDR3 protein. The sample shows around 9,700 distinct CDR3 sequences, around 8% of them seen only once. The specimen comprised lung tumor tissue, sampled at surgery. These receptors all stem from a female donor with early-stage non-small cell lung cancer.

This clonotype has ten or more counts. The chain has TRBV4-2 and TRBJ2-7; 8 nucleotides line up with TRBD2. Trimming cost V 3 bases and J 2 bases; bases outside gene matches: 3. The length of the CDR3 is 14 residues. Germline CDR1 and CDR2: LGHNA and YNFKEQ. CDR3 DNA: TGTGCCAGCAGCCAGGCAGCGGGGGCCTACGAGCAGTACTTC. Its translation: CASSQAAGAYEQYF.

This clonotype came up many times. V and J are TRBV11-3 and TRBJ2-1; 7 nucleotides match TRBD1. CDR1 is SGHNT, CDR2 YENEEA, per germline. This CDR3 region has 12 residues. The J segment lost 10 bases and the V segment lost 2 bases, leaving 2 bases of the junction unmatched. The CDR3 loop reads CASSLTTGEQFF. The CDR3, as DNA: TGTGCCAGCAGCTTAACGACAGGGGAGCAGTTCTTC.

This clonotype was counted many times. This rearrangement joins TRBV24-1 to TRBJ2-3; 8 nucleotides match TRBD1. This CDR3 region has 16 residues. Trimming took 3 bases from V and 2 from J; bases not matched to a gene: 6. CDR1 KGHDR and CDR2 SFDVKD come from the germline V gene. The CDR3 coding sequence is TGTGCCACCAGTGATGGGGACAGGTCCTACACAGATACGCAGTATTTT. It yields the protein CATSDGDRSYTDTQYF.

This clonotype is termed medium-sized (0.01 to 0.1%). The genes are TRBV4-3 and TRBJ2-5; D tentatively reads TRBD1 or TRBD2 (6 bases each). Germline lookup yields CDR1 LGHNA and CDR2 YSLEER. CDR3 size: 15 residues. V lost 1 base and J lost 5, with 14 bases in between. The CDR3 spells CASSQGSGAPETQYF. The DNA of the CDR3 is TGCGCCAGCAGCCAAGGATCGGGGGCTCCGGAGACCCAGTACTTC.

The table lists this clonotype with many counts. V gene TRBV7-2 combines with J gene TRBJ1-5; 7 bases agree with TRBD1. The CDR3 consists of 14 residues. Losses at the gene ends were 7 bases for V and 7 bases for J; bases not matched to a gene: 10. The V gene's germline CDR1 is SGHTA and CDR2 FQGNSA. The chain's CDR3 is CASTPGGSGQPQHF. The CDR3 DNA reads as TGTGCCAGCACCCCAGGGGGGTCAGGACAGCCCCAGCATTTT. Filled out from reference TRBV7-2 and TRBJ1-5, the complete variable domain reads GAGVSQSPSNKVTEKGKDVELRCDPISGHTALYWYRQSLGQGLEFLIYFQGNSAPDKSGLPSDRFSAERTGGSVSTLTIQRTQQEDSAVYLCASTPGGSGQPQHFGDGTRLSIL.

In its sample, this clonotype was seen a few times. CDR3: CSATRLAGGSKETQYF. The CDR3 nucleotides are TGCAGTGCTACTAGACTAGCGGGGGGCTCTAAAGAGACCCAGTACTTC. V gene TRBV20-1 combines with J gene TRBJ2-5; 13 bases align to TRBD2. The V gene's germline CDR1 is DFQATT and CDR2 SNEGSKA (reference sequence). Trimming removed 4 bases from V and 3 bases from J; junction bases left unmatched: 8. This CDR3 region has 16 residues.

Here the CDR3 reads CASRDRAVTEAFF. CDR3 DNA: TGTGCCAGCCGGGACAGGGCTGTGACTGAAGCTTTCTTT. V gene TRBV6-1 combines with J gene TRBJ1-1; 9 nucleotides match TRBD1. The germline gives CDR1 MNHNS, CDR2 SASEGT. The V segment lost 8 bases and the J segment 5 bases; nucleotides outside the gene matches: 6. The CDR3 totals 13 residues.

This clonotype was counted many times. The chain couples TRBV11-2 to TRBJ2-3, with D possibly TRBD2 on 5 matching bases. CDR3 size: 14 residues. Germline CDR1 SGHAT, CDR2 FQNNGV. The V end lost 5 bases, the J end lost 4 bases, and 13 bases lay between the germline ends. CDR3 amino acids: CASSPSRGADTQYF. As DNA, the CDR3 is TGTGCCAGCAGCCCATCACGGGGTGCAGATACGCAGTATTTT.

This clonotype was recorded many times. V usage is TRBV28 and J usage is TRBJ2-3, with 10 bases that match TRBD1. The V gene's germline CDR1 is MDHEN and CDR2 SYDVKM. CDR3 size: 15 residues. J was trimmed by 4 bases and V by 6 bases; bases with no gene match: 7. The CDR3 is CASSQRQGAADTQYF. CDR3 DNA: TGTGCCAGCAGCCAGCGACAGGGGGCGGCAGATACGCAGTATTTT.

In its sample, this clonotype was seen many times. The chain links TRBV29-1 to TRBJ1-2; D not resolved. CDR1 and CDR2 from the germline V gene are SQVTM and ANQGSEA. This CDR3 region has 10 residues. V lost 6 bases and J lost 8, with 10 bases in between. The DNA for the CDR3 is TGCAGCGTGTTTATCGACGGCTACACCTTC. This gives the protein CSVFIDGYTF.

The rearrangement uses TRBV4-3 and TRBJ1-5; D is ambiguous. The CDR3 is 15 residues long. Looked up from germline, CDR1 is LGHNA and CDR2 is YSLEER. Trimming removed 3 bases at V and 0 bases at J, with 9 bases between. The CDR3 loop reads CASSQGWGSNQPQHF. The CDR3 DNA follows: TGCGCCAGCAGCCAGGGCTGGGGTAGCAATCAGCCCCAGCATTTT.

Within the sample, this clonotype is medium-sized (0.01 to 0.1%). J is TRBJ1-6 and V is TRBV12-3 or TRBV12-4, with a tentative D call TRBD1 (5 bases). V lost 7 bases, J lost 9 bases, and 22 bases lay in between. The CDR3 is made up of 16 amino acids. The CDR3 nucleotides are TGTGCCAGCACAATCCGGGTGGGGCAAGCGAGTTCACCCCTCCACTTT. This codes for CASTIRVGQASSPLHF.

The chain is built from TRBV27 and TRBJ2-7, with a weak D call TRBD2 (6 bases). This CDR3 has 14 residues. The germline gives CDR1 MNHEY, CDR2 SMNVEV (reference sequence). Trimming removed 5 bases from V and 3 bases from J, with 14 bases in between. CDR3 bases: TGTGCCAGCAGTGATTACTCGGGGGTCTACGAGCAGTACTTC. It codes for CASSDYSGVYEQYF.

This clonotype occurred many times. The V gene is TRBV5-4, the J gene TRBJ1-6, with 8 bases identical to TRBD1. The CDR3 covers 14 residues. Germline assignment: CDR1 SGHNT and CDR2 YYREEE (reference sequence). The junction had 5 bases not matched to a gene; V was cut back by 4 bases and J by 8 bases. The CDR3 sequence is CASSQDREYSPLHF. The DNA for the CDR3 is TGTGCCAGCAGCCAGGACAGGGAATATTCACCCCTCCACTTT.

Many counts were recorded for this clonotype. The rearrangement uses TRBV3-1 and TRBJ1-6; D gene uncertain. The germline CDR1 and CDR2 sequences are LGHDT and YNNKEL (reference sequence). The CDR3 totals 13 residues. Trimming took 4 bases from V and 8 from J, leaving 9 bases between them. CDR3 sequence reads: CASSRTEDSPLHF. CDR3 coding DNA: TGTGCCAGCAGCCGCACAGAGGATTCACCCCTCCACTTT.

This clonotype was picked up many times. The rearrangement uses TRBV29-1 and TRBJ2-1; 11 bases fit TRBD2. Trimming took 6 bases from V and 6 from J; bases not matched to a gene: 7. The CDR3 runs to 14 residues. The germline CDR1 and CDR2 sequences are SQVTM and ANQGSEA. The CDR3 reads CSVPPSGGRNEQFF. CDR3 nucleotides: TGCAGCGTCCCCCCTAGCGGGGGGCGCAATGAGCAGTTCTTC.

This clonotype was seen more than once but under ten times. Being one base from a much bigger clone, this may be a read error. V is TRBV28 and J is TRBJ2-4, with D possibly called TRBD1 or TRBD2 (5 bases each). The CDR3 is 15 residues long. Trimming shortened V by 3 bases and J by 3 bases, and 12 bases separated the two germline ends. Germline V lookup: CDR1 MDHEN, CDR2 SYDVKM. CDR3 bases: TGTGCCAGCAGTTTTTCCGGGACGGACAAAAACATTCAGTACTTC. As protein: CASSFSGTDKNIQYF.

This clonotype was recorded many times. This chain uses TRBV2 with TRBJ2-2; 8 nucleotides align to TRBD1. Germline CDR1 reads SNHLY; CDR2 reads FYNNEI. The CDR3 covers 14 residues. V was clipped by 5 bases and J by 3 bases; unmatched bases: 2. CDR3 nucleotides: TGTGCCAGCAGTCAACAGGGGGACACCGGGGAGCTGTTTTTT. Its translation: CASSQQGDTGELFF.

This clonotype was seen many times. The V call is TRBV7-2, the J call TRBJ2-1; D is perhaps TRBD1 (5 bases). The germline V gene has CDR1 SGHTA and CDR2 FQGNSA. The CDR3 extends over 14 amino acids. Trimming stripped 7 bases from V and 8 bases from J, with 18 bases between. The CDR3 coding sequence is TGTGCCAGCACCCGGCTGGGGCCGGGCTATGAGCAGTTCTTC. Amino acids: CASTRLGPGYEQFF.

Points on this clonotype: A much larger clone lies one base from this, so it may be a read error. The chain links TRBV6-5 to TRBJ1-1; unclear D gene. Trimming removed 7 bases from V and 0 bases from J, with 9 bases in between. The CDR3 has 13 residues. CDR1 MNHEY and CDR2 SVGAGI come from the germline V gene. In nucleotides, the CDR3 is TGTGCCAGCACCTCAGCCCTGAACACTGAAGCTTTCTTT. Translation gives CASTSALNTEAFF.

This clonotype was seen ten or more times. CDR3 residues: CASSSIGQPQHF. CDR3 in DNA: TGTGCCAGCAGCAGTATAGGTCAGCCCCAGCATTTT. The chain recombines TRBV7-2 with TRBJ1-5; D is ambiguous. Germline values: CDR1 SGHTA, CDR2 FQGNSA. Trimming pared 5 bases from V and 6 bases from J, leaving 8 bases between. CDR3 length equals 12 residues.

This clonotype was recorded at least ten times. This chain connects TRBV12-3 or TRBV12-4 to TRBJ2-6; D call uncertain. CDR3 size: 13 residues. V dropped 2 bases and J dropped 4 bases, with 3 bases sitting between them. The CDR3 reads CASSLTGANVLTF. The CDR3 nucleotides are TGTGCCAGCAGTTTAACCGGGGCCAACGTCCTGACTTTC.

Ten or more counts support this clonotype. This chain joins TRBV3-1 and TRBJ1-5, with no clear D. The V gene lost 0 bases and the J gene lost 5 bases, with 5 bases spanning the gap. Looked up from germline, CDR1 is LGHDT and CDR2 is YNNKEL (reference sequence). The CDR3 runs to 13 residues. The DNA for the CDR3 is TGTGCCAGCAGCCAAGATATCCATCAGCCCCAGCATTTT. Protein: CASSQDIHQPQHF.

At least ten counts were recorded for this clonotype. The V and J genes are TRBV10-3 and TRBJ2-1; TRBD2 matches at 16 bases. The J segment lost 6 bases and the V segment lost 5 bases, leaving 4 bases of the junction unmatched. This CDR3 has 16 amino acids. Germline V gene data show CDR1 as ENHRY and CDR2 as SYGVKD. The CDR3 sequence: CAISPGTSGGANEQFF. In nucleotides, the CDR3 is TGTGCCATCAGTCCCGGGACTAGCGGGGGGGCCAATGAGCAGTTCTTC.

By sample fraction, this clonotype is medium-sized. The rearrangement joins TRBV29-1 to TRBJ2-3, with 12 bases lining up with TRBD1. V lost 6 bases and J lost 4; bases outside the gene matches: 5. The CDR3 consists of 14 residues. Germline-derived CDR1 and CDR2 are SQVTM and ANQGSEA. CDR3 sequence reads: CSVAGTGGADTQYF. The CDR3 DNA follows: TGCAGCGTCGCCGGGACAGGGGGCGCAGATACGCAGTATTTT.

In its sample, this clonotype was seen a few times. The rearrangement uses TRBV21-1 and TRBJ2-5; the D call TRBD1 from the table was never checked on the DNA. TRBV21-1 is annotated as a pseudogene. CDR3 length equals 16 residues. CDR3 residues: CASSKYAGAGQETQYF. CDR3 nucleotides: TGTGCCAGCAGCAAATATGCAGGGGCTGGCCAAGAGACCCAGTACTTC.

Points on this clonotype: A much bigger clone sits one base away, suggesting this may be a read error. V usage is TRBV7-2 and J usage is TRBJ1-4; D unclear. Trimming took off 5 bases at V and 10 bases at J, with 17 bases between the two ends. The V gene's germline CDR1 is SGHTA and CDR2 FQGNSA. This CDR3 region has 14 residues. The CDR3 loop is CASSPLGGVGKLFF. Written as DNA, the CDR3 is TGTGCCAGCAGCCCGCTGGGTGGGGTTGGAAAACTGTTTTTT.